The rows below give T cell receptor beta chains drawn from one sample of a study of beta chain features in type 1 diabetes. Sequenced by immunoSEQ multiplex PCR; TCRdb stores in-frame clones only, minus some. The data show 220,000 or so clones, with around 68% seen just once and around 0.05% held by the top ten. The sample taken for sequencing was naive CD4+ T cells from blood. These TCRs come from a man between 25 and 39 years old in good health. Both conserved end residues are part of each CDR3. D genes are given only for firm matches. A clone size is listed for some rows: how often the clone was seen (once, few, many), or a class if it is expanded.

CDR3 DNA: TGCGCCAGCAGCCGCGGGGACAGGGGGGCCGATACGCAGTATTTT; CDR3 protein: CASSRGDRGADTQYF; clone size: once; V gene: TRBV4-3; J gene: TRBJ2-3; D gene: TRBD1
CDR3 DNA: TGTGCCAGCAGCTTTGGGCAGACCCAGTACTTC; CDR3 protein: CASSFGQTQYF; clone size: .; V gene: TRBV7-2; J gene: TRBJ2-5; D gene: .
CDR3 DNA: TGCAGCGTTGAATGGGGGAGCTCCTACAATGAGCAGTTCTTC; CDR3 protein: CSVEWGSSYNEQFF; clone size: .; V gene: TRBV29-1; J gene: TRBJ2-1; D gene: .
CDR3 DNA: TGTGCCAGCAGCCAAGGTGGGCCCCCCTATGACGATGAGCAGTTCTTC; CDR3 protein: CASSQGGPPYDDEQFF; clone size: .; V gene: TRBV14; J gene: TRBJ2-1; D gene: .
CDR3 DNA: TGTGCCAGCAGCCACGGGGCCAGCTACGAGCAGTACTTC; CDR3 protein: CASSHGASYEQYF; clone size: once; V gene: TRBV7-9; J gene: TRBJ2-7; D gene: .
CDR3 DNA: TGTGCCATCAGTGGTGCTGGCTCGGGCCAGCCCCAGCATTTT; CDR3 protein: CAISGAGSGQPQHF; clone size: .; V gene: TRBV10-3; J gene: TRBJ1-5; D gene: .
CDR3 DNA: TGTGCCAGCAGCCCTCGCGCTAGCGGGACCCTCGGCAATGAGCAGTTCTTC; CDR3 protein: CASSPRASGTLGNEQFF; clone size: .; V gene: TRBV13; J gene: TRBJ2-1; D gene: TRBD2
CDR3 DNA: TGTGCCAGCAGCTTGGGGGCTACTCCGGGAGATACGCAGTATTTT; CDR3 protein: CASSLGATPGDTQYF; clone size: few; V gene: TRBV7-9; J gene: TRBJ2-3; D gene: .
CDR3 DNA: TGCAGCGTTGCGGTCCGGGGAGAGAACACTGAAGCTTTCTTT; CDR3 protein: CSVAVRGENTEAFF; clone size: .; V gene: TRBV29-1; J gene: TRBJ1-1; D gene: .
CDR3 DNA: TGTGCCACCAGCCGAGAGTCGGGACCCTGGAGGTACGAGCAGTACTTC; CDR3 protein: CATSRESGPWRYEQYF; clone size: .; V gene: TRBV15; J gene: TRBJ2-7; D gene: .
CDR3 DNA: TGTGCCTGGAGTGTCGGGGAAAGCACCGATCACTATGGCTACACCTTC; CDR3 protein: CAWSVGESTDHYGYTF; clone size: .; V gene: TRBV30; J gene: TRBJ1-2; D gene: .
CDR3 DNA: TGTGCCACCACGATAGCGGGGGGGTACAATGAGCAGTTCTTC; CDR3 protein: CATTIAGGYNEQFF; clone size: .; V gene: TRBV2; J gene: TRBJ2-1; D gene: TRBD2
CDR3 DNA: TGTGCCAGCAGCTTTAAGTCGAACACTGAAGCTTTCTTT; CDR3 protein: CASSFKSNTEAFF; clone size: .; V gene: TRBV13; J gene: TRBJ1-1; D gene: .
CDR3 DNA: TGTGCTTGGACGGATTATCAGGCAGATACGCAGTATTTT; CDR3 protein: CAWTDYQADTQYF; clone size: .; V gene: TRBV30; J gene: TRBJ2-3; D gene: .
CDR3 DNA: TGTGCCACCAGCAGAGATCTCGGGGACTTAGAGACCCAGTACTTC; CDR3 protein: CATSRDLGDLETQYF; clone size: .; V gene: TRBV15; J gene: TRBJ2-5; D gene: .
CDR3 DNA: TGCAGCGTTGTAGACAGGGGAGGCTCTGGGGCCAACGTCCTGACTTTC; CDR3 protein: CSVVDRGGSGANVLTF; clone size: .; V gene: TRBV29-1; J gene: TRBJ2-6; D gene: TRBD1
CDR3 DNA: TGTGCCAGCAGCTTAGCGCAGGGGGCAGCCAAAAACATTCAGTACTTC; CDR3 protein: CASSLAQGAAKNIQYF; clone size: .; V gene: TRBV7-2; J gene: TRBJ2-4; D gene: TRBD1
CDR3 DNA: TGTGCCAGCAGCTTAGTCAGCAGGGTCCCGTTCTTC; CDR3 protein: CASSLVSRVPFF; clone size: few; V gene: TRBV7-2; J gene: TRBJ2-1; D gene: .
CDR3 DNA: TGTGCCAGCAGTTTATTTTGGGACCCCCTGGGAGAGACCCAGTACTTC; CDR3 protein: CASSLFWDPLGETQYF; clone size: .; V gene: TRBV28; J gene: TRBJ2-5; D gene: .
CDR3 DNA: TGTGCCTGGAGGGGAGCTGCGCACTATGGCTACACCTTC; CDR3 protein: CAWRGAAHYGYTF; clone size: .; V gene: TRBV30; J gene: TRBJ1-2; D gene: .
CDR3 DNA: TGTGCCAGCAGCCTCCGGGGGTCAGATACGCAGTATTTT; CDR3 protein: CASSLRGSDTQYF; clone size: .; V gene: TRBV14; J gene: TRBJ2-3; D gene: .
CDR3 DNA: TGCAGTGCTAGCGGGACAAAGACCCAGTACTTC; CDR3 protein: CSASGTKTQYF; clone size: .; V gene: TRBV20-1; J gene: TRBJ2-5; D gene: .
CDR3 DNA: TGTGCCAGCGGGGGACCCGGCGGGAATTCACCCCTCCACTTT; CDR3 protein: CASGGPGGNSPLHF; clone size: .; V gene: TRBV25-1; J gene: TRBJ1-6; D gene: .
CDR3 DNA: TGTGCCAGCAGCTTGGAACCGCTCAATGAGCAGTTCTTC; CDR3 protein: CASSLEPLNEQFF; clone size: .; V gene: TRBV5-4; J gene: TRBJ2-1; D gene: .
CDR3 DNA: TGCGCCAGCACCCCGGGACAGGGGGCATACGAGCAGTACTTC; CDR3 protein: CASTPGQGAYEQYF; clone size: .; V gene: TRBV5-1; J gene: TRBJ2-7; D gene: TRBD1
CDR3 DNA: TGTGCCAGCAGCGTAGACCCGGCGATAAGTAGGAATACGCAGTATTTT; CDR3 protein: CASSVDPAISRNTQYF; clone size: few; V gene: TRBV9; J gene: TRBJ2-3; D gene: .
CDR3 DNA: TGCAGCGCCGGCCCTTACAATGAGCAGTTCTTC; CDR3 protein: CSAGPYNEQFF; clone size: .; V gene: TRBV29-1; J gene: TRBJ2-1; D gene: .
CDR3 DNA: TGTGCCAGCAGCCTCGGACTAGCGGGATTCGCAGATACGCAGTATTTT; CDR3 protein: CASSLGLAGFADTQYF; clone size: .; V gene: TRBV9; J gene: TRBJ2-3; D gene: TRBD2
CDR3 DNA: TGTGCCAGCAGCTCCGGTGGAGCGACCCAGTACTTC; CDR3 protein: CASSSGGATQYF; clone size: .; V gene: TRBV11-2; J gene: TRBJ2-5; D gene: .
CDR3 DNA: TGCGCCAGCAGCTTGGAGGTCTCCTACGAGCAGTACTTC; CDR3 protein: CASSLEVSYEQYF; clone size: once; V gene: TRBV5-1; J gene: TRBJ2-7; D gene: .
CDR3 DNA: TGCAGCGTTGAAGATGGGCGGGCCCTACCGTACTTC; CDR3 protein: CSVEDGRALPYF; clone size: .; V gene: TRBV29-1; J gene: TRBJ2-7; D gene: .
CDR3 DNA: TGTGCCTGGCACGGTACTAGCGGCTCGAACACCGGGGAGCTGTTTTTT; CDR3 protein: CAWHGTSGSNTGELFF; clone size: few; V gene: TRBV30; J gene: TRBJ2-2; D gene: TRBD2
CDR3 DNA: TGCGCCAGCAGCTTAACTAGCGGGTCCTCCTACGAGCAGTACTTC; CDR3 protein: CASSLTSGSSYEQYF; clone size: .; V gene: TRBV5-1; J gene: TRBJ2-7; D gene: TRBD2
CDR3 DNA: TGCAGCGCCACATTTCTCGACACCGGCCAGTTCTTC; CDR3 protein: CSATFLDTGQFF; clone size: .; V gene: TRBV29-1; J gene: TRBJ2-1; D gene: .
CDR3 DNA: TGTGCCAGCAGCTTGGTCCCCACAGGGGCCCAAGAGACCCAGTACTTC; CDR3 protein: CASSLVPTGAQETQYF; clone size: few; V gene: TRBV5-4; J gene: TRBJ2-5; D gene: TRBD1
CDR3 DNA: TGTGCCTGGAGTCAAGGGGGGGCGTATACGCAGTATTTT; CDR3 protein: CAWSQGGAYTQYF; clone size: .; V gene: TRBV30; J gene: TRBJ2-3; D gene: .
CDR3 DNA: TGTGCCAGCAGTTCCAGGCCAGATACGCAGTATTTT; CDR3 protein: CASSSRPDTQYF; clone size: .; V gene: TRBV5-4; J gene: TRBJ2-3; D gene: .
CDR3 DNA: TGTGCCAGCAGCAATAGCGGGAGGGTCTTGAATGAGCAGTTCTTC; CDR3 protein: CASSNSGRVLNEQFF; clone size: .; V gene: TRBV28; J gene: TRBJ2-1; D gene: TRBD2
CDR3 DNA: TGTGCCAGCAGCCACAGGGGATTGGACACTGAAGCTTTCTTT; CDR3 protein: CASSHRGLDTEAFF; clone size: .; V gene: TRBV6-5; J gene: TRBJ1-1; D gene: TRBD1
CDR3 DNA: TGTGCCAGCAGCCAAGATCGGCCGAGTGCCGGGGAGCTGTTTTTT; CDR3 protein: CASSQDRPSAGELFF; clone size: .; V gene: TRBV4-2; J gene: TRBJ2-2; D gene: .
CDR3 DNA: TGTGCCAGCAGCTTAGCCCGTGTCTCGGGCGGGGAGACCCAGTACTTC; CDR3 protein: CASSLARVSGGETQYF; clone size: .; V gene: TRBV7-2; J gene: TRBJ2-5; D gene: .
CDR3 DNA: TGTGCCTGGCACGGGCTCGGCCAGGGATACAATGAGCAGTTCTTC; CDR3 protein: CAWHGLGQGYNEQFF; clone size: .; V gene: TRBV30; J gene: TRBJ2-1; D gene: .
CDR3 DNA: TGCGCCAGCAGCCAGACTAGCGCGAGCTCCTACAATGAGCAGTTCTTC; CDR3 protein: CASSQTSASSYNEQFF; clone size: .; V gene: TRBV5-1; J gene: TRBJ2-1; D gene: TRBD2